The 11 T cell receptor beta chains below come from one sample, sequenced in a study of human thymus T cells. Resections removed during corrective heart surgery provided the thymus tissue used. TCRdb keeps only in-frame clones here, not all; method: immunoSEQ multiplex PCR. This sample has tens of thousands of clones, with 95% found just once. The sequencing sample was made of thymus tissue. Receptor source: a girl less than two years old with a congenital heart defect but otherwise immunologically healthy.

The V and J genes are TRBV5-1 and TRBJ2-3; D is unclear. The ends were cut back, 0 bases at V and 4 bases at J, with 9 bases in the middle. This CDR3 contains 14 residues. Germline CDR1 is SGHRS and CDR2 is YFSETQ. The CDR3 is CASSLGGGADTQYF. In nucleotides, the CDR3 is TGCGCCAGCAGCTTGGGAGGTGGGGCAGATACGCAGTATTTT.

This clone was seen just once. The CDR3 nucleotides read TGTGCCAGCCCGACTGGCCCGAAAGGGGAGCTGTTTTTT. Amino acid sequence: CASPTGPKGELFF. J is TRBJ2-2 and V is TRBV13, with no clear D. Per the germline V gene, CDR1 is PRHDT and CDR2 is FYEKMQ (reference sequence). Trimming shortened V by 8 bases and J by 8 bases, and 15 bases separated the two germline ends. The CDR3 contains 13 residues.

This clone was recorded once. J is TRBJ1-2 and V is TRBV7-2; D unclear. Germline V lookup: CDR1 SGHTA, CDR2 FQGNSA. V was trimmed by 5 bases and J by 0 bases, leaving 13 bases between them. The CDR3 consists of 15 residues. The CDR3 DNA reads as TGTGCCAGCAGCCCCTCAAGGCTAGCTAACTATGGCTACACCTTC. As protein: CASSPSRLANYGYTF.

This chain connects TRBV11-1 to TRBJ1-5; TRBD1 is a possible D gene (5 bases). The V gene lost 4 bases and the J gene lost 5 bases, with 9 bases spanning the gap. From germline, CDR1 is SGHAT and CDR2 FQDESV (reference sequence). This CDR3 is 13 amino acids long. The CDR3 sequence is CASSSGGDQPQHF. Here the CDR3 DNA reads TGTGCCAGCAGCTCGGGAGGGGATCAGCCCCAGCATTTT.

This clone was seen only once. The chain links TRBV2 to TRBJ2-5, with a possible D match to TRBD1 (6 bases). The CDR3 sequence is 14 residues long. V lost 5 bases, J lost 0 bases, and 10 bases lay in between. Germline V lookup: CDR1 SNHLY, CDR2 FYNNEI. The CDR3 spells CASSSGQYQETQYF. The CDR3 DNA reads as TGTGCCAGCAGTAGTGGACAGTACCAAGAGACCCAGTACTTC.

This clone was picked up one time. The chain has TRBV9 and TRBJ1-1; 7 nucleotides agree with TRBD1. Unmatched junction bases numbered 12, after V lost 4 bases and J lost 0 bases. CDR1 and CDR2 from the germline V gene are SGDLS and YYNGEE. This CDR3 has 17 residues. This CDR3 is CASSSYPRGTVNTEAFF. DNA for the CDR3: TGTGCCAGCAGCTCCTACCCCAGGGGGACGGTGAACACTGAAGCTTTCTTT.

The J gene is TRBJ2-5, the V gene TRBV18; D unclear. The CDR3 covers 15 residues. The germline V gene encodes CDR1 KGHSH and CDR2 LQKENI. V was cut by 0 bases and J by 5 bases, with 13 bases left in between. Written as DNA, the CDR3 is TGTGCCAGCTCACCACCGCCCGAGGCCGGGGAGACCCAGTACTTC. Its translation is CASSPPPEAGETQYF.

The chain is built from TRBV20-1 and TRBJ2-7; D gene ambiguous. The germline V and J ends were trimmed by 3 bases and 3 bases, with 6 bases remaining between them. The CDR3 is 11 residues long. CDR1 is DFQATT and CDR2 is SNEGSKA in the germline V gene (reference sequence). Here the CDR3 DNA reads TGCAGTGCTAGGTGTAACTACGAGCAGTACTTC. This encodes CSARCNYEQYF.

The chain joins TRBV11-2 to TRBJ1-1; TRBD1 is a possible D gene (5 bases). Trimming pared 5 bases from V and 1 base from J, leaving 17 bases between. The CDR3 spans 16 residues. The germline V gene has CDR1 SGHAT and CDR2 FQNNGV. In nucleotides, the CDR3 is TGTGCCAGCAGCCCCAGAAACTCGGGGGAGAACACTGAAGCTTTCTTT. Translating gives CASSPRNSGENTEAFF.

This clone was seen just once. The chain recombines TRBV14 with TRBJ2-1; 7 positions match TRBD1. The CDR3 sequence is 18 residues long. The V gene end was trimmed by 0 bases and the J gene end by 0 bases; junction bases not matched to a gene: 8. The V gene's germline CDR1 is SGHDN and CDR2 FVKESK. The CDR3 sequence is CASSQETVGTDSYNEQFF. The CDR3, as DNA: TGTGCCAGCAGCCAAGAGACGGTTGGGACAGACTCCTACAATGAGCAGTTCTTC.

The count of this clone is one. The V call is TRBV6-5, the J call TRBJ2-3, with TRBD2 identical over 10 bases. The V gene end was trimmed by 5 bases and the J gene end by 5 bases; junction bases not matched to a gene: 7. This CDR3 has 15 residues. Per the germline V gene, CDR1 is MNHEY and CDR2 is SVGAGI. This chain's CDR3 is CASSREREGGDTQYF. Here the CDR3 DNA reads TGTGCCAGCAGTCGTGAGCGGGAGGGCGGAGATACGCAGTATTTT.